Each of the 25 T cell receptor beta chains below was sequenced from the same sample in a study of T-cell memory formation after mild COVID-19. MiXCR, applied by TCRdb to the 5' RACE reads, yields one record per CDR3 protein. The sample consists of about 470,000 distinct CDR3 sequences, about 18% of them appearing once. Sequencing was carried out using PBMCs or a T cell subset sorted from them (not recorded which). The receptor source for this set is an adult woman who had mild COVID-19 (a few samples of this study predate the infection). Cell type and time point are not known.

Many counts were recorded for this clonotype. The chain joins TRBV24-1 to TRBJ2-3, with no clear D. CDR1 and CDR2 from the germline V gene are KGHDR and SFDVKD. The CDR3 runs to 16 residues. The V and J ends lost 1 base and 1 base respectively, with 11 bases between them. The CDR3 bases are TGTGCCACCAGTGATTTAGAGTTCGCCGGCACAGATACGCAGTATTTT. Protein product: CATSDLEFAGTDTQYF.

The sample holds a few counts of this clonotype. The junction departs from germline at one end; a sequencing error may be responsible. CDR3 sequence (DNA): TGTGCCAGCAGGGGATACGACAGGGGGCCCTGTTACTTC. Protein product: CASRGYDRGPCYF. This chain connects TRBV2 to TRBJ1-2; 10 bases are a match to TRBD1. CDR1 and CDR2 from the germline V gene are SNHLY and FYNNEI. This CDR3 has 13 residues.

The table lists this clonotype with many counts. The chain couples TRBV5-1 to TRBJ2-3, with D perhaps matching TRBD1 (6 bases). V dropped 2 bases and J dropped 2 bases, with 15 bases sitting between them. The CDR3 is 16 residues long. Germline lookup yields CDR1 SGHRS and CDR2 YFSETQ. This chain's CDR3 is CASSLGGPQLTDTQYF. CDR3 in DNA: TGCGCCAGCAGCTTAGGGGGACCTCAACTCACAGATACGCAGTATTTT.

In its sample, this clonotype was seen a few times. The chain carries TRBV4-2 and TRBJ2-1; the match to TRBD2 covers 8 bases. The CDR3 extends over 17 amino acids. Germline V gives CDR1 LGHNA, CDR2 YNFKEQ. Trimming took 0 bases from V and 5 from J; bases not matched to a gene: 9. CDR3 sequence: CASSQDADSGGNNEQFF. The CDR3, as DNA: TGTGCCAGCAGCCAAGATGCCGACAGCGGGGGAAACAATGAGCAGTTCTTC.

This clonotype has a handful of counts. V gene TRBV3-1 combines with J gene TRBJ2-7, with TRBD2 as a possible D gene (6 bases). CDR1 LGHDT and CDR2 YNNKEL come from the germline V gene (reference sequence). The CDR3 has 15 amino acids. V was shortened by 2 bases and J by 2 bases, with 13 bases between the two germline ends. CDR3 nucleotide sequence: TGTGCCAGCAGCCAACAATTAGCGGCTGCCTACGAGCAGTACTTC. Translating gives CASSQQLAAAYEQYF.

This clonotype was seen more than once but under ten times. The chain recombines TRBV6-5 with TRBJ2-6; D ambiguous. The germline CDR1 and CDR2 sequences are MNHEY and SVGAGI. V lost 4 bases, J lost 4 bases, and 11 bases lay in between. CDR3 size: 15 residues. Here the CDR3 reads CASSLGSGGANVLTF. CDR3 DNA: TGTGCCAGCAGTTTAGGATCTGGGGGGGCCAACGTCCTGACTTTC.

In this sample, this clonotype turned up a few times. V gene TRBV11-2 combines with J gene TRBJ2-5, with D maybe TRBD2 (6 bases). V was shortened by 5 bases and J by 2 bases, with 15 bases between the two germline ends. The germline gives CDR1 SGHAT, CDR2 FQNNGV. The CDR3 loop spans 15 amino acids. The DNA for the CDR3 is TGTGCCAGCAGCGACTCCGAGCGGGCACAAGAGACCCAGTACTTC. Amino acid sequence: CASSDSERAQETQYF.

The gene calls are TRBV5-1 and TRBJ2-1; TRBD2 aligns across 15 bases. J was trimmed by 1 base and V by 3 bases; bases with no gene match: 5. This CDR3 is 18 amino acids long. CDR1 and CDR2 (germline): SGHRS, YFSETQ. CDR3 in DNA: TGCGCCAGCAGCTCGGGACTAGCGGGGGGCGGGTCCTACAATGAGCAGTTCTTC. Its translation: CASSSGLAGGGSYNEQFF.

The chain joins TRBV3-1 to TRBJ2-7, with a possible D match to TRBD2 (6 bases). Germline V CDR1 and CDR2: LGHDT, YNNKEL (reference sequence). With 4 bases removed from V and 2 bases from J, the gap between germline ends came to 12 bases. This CDR3 is 14 amino acids long. The CDR3 DNA follows: TGTGCCAGCAGCCGGGGGGTTGGGGCCTACGAGCAGTACTTC. It is translated as CASSRGVGAYEQYF.

V gene TRBV2 combines with J gene TRBJ2-7; 8 bases agree with TRBD2. This CDR3 has 15 amino acids. Trimming cost V 5 bases and J 0 bases; bases outside gene matches: 6. From germline, CDR1 is SNHLY and CDR2 FYNNEI. DNA of the CDR3: TGTGCCAGCAGTTTGGAGCGGGGGTCCTCCTACGAGCAGTACTTC. Amino acids: CASSLERGSSYEQYF.

In its sample, this clonotype was seen a few times. The genes are TRBV4-1 and TRBJ1-4; D is possibly TRBD1 (6 bases). V gave up 2 bases and J gave up 5 bases, with 12 bases separating them. The CDR3 consists of 15 residues. CDR1 is MGHRA and CDR2 is YSYEKL in the germline V gene. CDR3 coding DNA: TGCGCCAGCAGCCAAAGTCCAGGGGCAAATGAAAAACTGTTTTTT. Translating it yields CASSQSPGANEKLFF.

The chain recombines TRBV11-2 with TRBJ2-4; D unclear. Germline V gene lookup returns CDR1 SGHAT and CDR2 FQNNGV. This CDR3 contains 12 residues. V was trimmed by 4 bases and J by 10 bases, leaving 11 bases between them. CDR3 in DNA: TGTGCCAGCAGCTCTCCCGAAGGGATTCAGTACTTC. It specifies CASSSPEGIQYF.

This clonotype appeared many times. The V and J genes are TRBV4-3 and TRBJ2-3; D remains ambiguous. CDR3 size: 13 residues. CDR1 LGHNA and CDR2 YSLEER come from the germline V gene. Trimming took 0 bases from V and 6 from J, leaving 7 bases between them. CDR3 protein: CASSQDRSDTQYF. CDR3 in DNA: TGCGCCAGCAGCCAAGATAGGAGTGATACGCAGTATTTT.

This chain connects TRBV27 to TRBJ2-1; TRBD2 aligns across 11 bases. From germline, CDR1 is MNHEY and CDR2 SMNVEV (reference sequence). The CDR3 extends over 16 amino acids. V lost 5 bases and J lost 3; bases outside the gene matches: 6. The CDR3 bases are TGTGCCAGCAGTCCTATCCTAGCGGGAGGCTACAATGAGCAGTTCTTC. As protein: CASSPILAGGYNEQFF.

There are many counts of this clonotype. The rearrangement uses TRBV24-1 and TRBJ2-5, with 10 bases fitting TRBD1. V dropped 3 bases and J dropped 2; count of bases not matched to a gene: 8. The CDR3 runs 17 residues. CDR1 is KGHDR, CDR2 SFDVKD, per germline. CDR3 nucleotides: TGTGCCACCAGTGATCCAGATACGGACAGGGGGCAAGAGACCCAGTACTTC. This translates into CATSDPDTDRGQETQYF.

Regarding this clonotype: A much larger clone sits a single nucleotide away, making a read error possible. This chain joins TRBV12-3 or TRBV12-4 and TRBJ1-3; D remains unclear. The CDR3 runs 12 residues. Trimming removed 6 bases from V and 5 bases from J, with 8 bases in between. In nucleotides, the CDR3 is TGTGCCAGCAGCCAAAGCCGAAACACCATATATTTT. Translated, it gives CASSQSRNTIYF.

The chain joins TRBV29-1 to TRBJ2-7; D is uncertain. The CDR3 totals 11 residues. Germline CDR1 reads SQVTM; CDR2 reads ANQGSEA. Trimming removed 5 bases from V and 11 bases from J, with 16 bases in between. Written as DNA, the CDR3 is TGCAGCGTTAAGGGTGGGGTCGATGAGTACTTC. As protein: CSVKGGVDEYF.

V and J are TRBV2 and TRBJ2-3; unclear D gene. The ends were cut back, 6 bases at V and 0 bases at J, with 10 bases in the middle. This CDR3 region has 14 residues. From germline, CDR1 is SNHLY and CDR2 FYNNEI. CDR3 coding DNA: TGTGCCAGCAGCGAGCTCTCTAGCACAGATACGCAGTATTTT. It specifies CASSELSSTDTQYF.

The rearrangement uses TRBV7-2 and TRBJ2-7, with 8 bases matching TRBD2. Germline-derived CDR1 and CDR2 are SGHTA and FQGNSA. V lost 5 bases to trimming and J lost 3 bases; unmatched junction nucleotides: 9. This CDR3 contains 15 residues. CDR3 protein: CASSPRGGSLYEQYF. CDR3 DNA sequence: TGTGCCAGCAGCCCACGGGGGGGCTCCCTCTACGAGCAGTACTTC.

The chain joins TRBV5-1 to TRBJ2-2, with 7 nucleotides matching TRBD1. V lost 3 bases and J lost 7; bases outside the gene matches: 12. The CDR3 contains 16 residues. CDR1 and CDR2 from the germline V gene are SGHRS and YFSETQ. CDR3 region: CASSSQGPGVSGELFF. Written as DNA, the CDR3 is TGCGCCAGCAGCTCACAGGGGCCTGGGGTGAGCGGGGAGCTGTTTTTT. The entire variable domain, with the rest obtained from reference TRBV5-1 and TRBJ2-2, is as follows: KAGVTQTPRYLIKTRGQQVTLSCSPISGHRSVSWYQQTPGQGLQFLFEYFSETQRNKGNFPGRFSGRQFSNSRSEMNVSTLELGDSALYLCASSSQGPGVSGELFFGEGSRLTVL.

The sample holds a few counts of this clonotype. The chain recombines TRBV15 with TRBJ2-7; no clear D gene. From germline, CDR1 is LNHNV and CDR2 YYDKDF (reference sequence). V dropped 0 bases and J dropped 3 bases, with 3 bases sitting between them. The CDR3 consists of 12 residues. The CDR3 sequence is CATSRDGYEQYF. The CDR3, as DNA: TGTGCCACCAGCAGAGATGGCTACGAGCAGTACTTC.

The V call is TRBV24-1, the J call TRBJ2-1; D is ambiguous. Germline V gene data show CDR1 as KGHDR and CDR2 as SFDVKD. The V end lost 5 bases, the J end lost 9 bases, and 13 bases lay between the germline ends. The CDR3 contains 13 residues. In nucleotides, the CDR3 is TGTGCCACCAGTGCCCCCCCTGAGCGTGAGCAGTTCTTC. It translates to CATSAPPEREQFF.

The genes are TRBV4-3 and TRBJ2-2, with 9 bases lining up with TRBD2. Germline V gene lookup returns CDR1 LGHNA and CDR2 YSLEER. With 1 base clipped from V and 2 bases from J, the junction kept 5 bases outside the gene matches. The CDR3 extends over 17 amino acids. Written as DNA, the CDR3 is TGCGCCAGCAGCCAAGCTTCCCTAGCGGGAAACACCGGGGAGCTGTTTTTT. Its protein product is CASSQASLAGNTGELFF.

The J gene is TRBJ1-1, the V gene TRBV5-1; 7 bases are a match to TRBD1. Per germline, CDR1 SGHRS and CDR2 YFSETQ. This CDR3 has 14 amino acids. The ends lost 4 bases at V and 4 bases at J; junction bases unmatched: 7. In nucleotides, the CDR3 is TGCGCCAGCAGCGGCGACAGGGTTGTCACTGAAGCTTTCTTT. This codes for CASSGDRVVTEAFF.

J is TRBJ2-1 and V is TRBV6-6; 10 bases are a match to TRBD2. This CDR3 spans 15 amino acids. CDR1 is MNHNY and CDR2 is SVGAGI in the germline V gene (reference sequence). Unmatched junction bases numbered 7, after V lost 4 bases and J lost 7 bases. The CDR3: CASSSTSGGVNEQFF. The CDR3 DNA follows: TGTGCCAGCAGTTCCACGAGCGGGGGGGTAAATGAGCAGTTCTTC.